This T cell receptor beta chain was captured by sequencing in a study of breast tumors, draining lymph nodes, adjacent tissues. This clonotype occurred many times. TCRdb ran MiXCR on the multiplex PCR reads and lists one entry per CDR3 protein. The data hold 30,000 to 40,000 distinct CDR3 sequences, with just over 35% observed a single time. Germline lookup yields CDR1 DFQATT and CDR2 SNEGSKA (reference sequence). The CDR3 extends over 18 amino acids. V dropped 5 bases and J dropped 1; count of bases not matched to a gene: 14. This clonotype was obtained from a female donor with breast cancer. Some clones in this sample may be carry-over from other donors' samples. Material for sequencing was breast tumor tissue. The chain has TRBV20-1 and TRBJ2-3; 11 bases are shared with TRBD2. The CDR3 sequence: CSALKALAGEGRTDTQYF. CDR3 DNA: TGCAGTGCTCTTAAAGCACTAGCGGGAGAAGGGCGCACAGATACGCAGTATTTT.